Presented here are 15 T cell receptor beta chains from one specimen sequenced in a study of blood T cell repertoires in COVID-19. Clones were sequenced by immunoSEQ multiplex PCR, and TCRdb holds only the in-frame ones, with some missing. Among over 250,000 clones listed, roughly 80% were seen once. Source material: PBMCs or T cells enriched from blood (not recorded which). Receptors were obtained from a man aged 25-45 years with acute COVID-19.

CDR3 nucleotides: TGTGCCAGCAGCTCCCAGGGACAGGGAGTAGCTGAAGCTTTCTTT. It specifies CASSSQGQGVAEAFF. The chain carries TRBV7-9 and TRBJ1-1; 9 bases agree with TRBD1. V gave up 4 bases and J gave up 6 bases; unmatched junction bases: 9. The CDR3 is made up of 15 amino acids. Germline V CDR1 and CDR2: SEHNR, FQNEAQ (reference sequence).

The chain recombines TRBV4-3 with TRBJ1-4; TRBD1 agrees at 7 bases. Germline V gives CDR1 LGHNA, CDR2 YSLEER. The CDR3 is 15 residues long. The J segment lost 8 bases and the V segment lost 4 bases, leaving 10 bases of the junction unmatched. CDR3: CASSLDRVVREKLFF. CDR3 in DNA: TGCGCCAGCAGCCTCGACAGGGTAGTACGCGAAAAACTGTTTTTT.

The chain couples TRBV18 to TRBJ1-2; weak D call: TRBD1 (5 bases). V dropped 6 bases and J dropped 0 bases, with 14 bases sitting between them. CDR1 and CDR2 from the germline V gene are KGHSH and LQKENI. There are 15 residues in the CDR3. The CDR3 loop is CASSIDRKANYGYTF. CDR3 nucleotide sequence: TGTGCCAGCTCCATCGACAGAAAGGCTAACTATGGCTACACCTTC.

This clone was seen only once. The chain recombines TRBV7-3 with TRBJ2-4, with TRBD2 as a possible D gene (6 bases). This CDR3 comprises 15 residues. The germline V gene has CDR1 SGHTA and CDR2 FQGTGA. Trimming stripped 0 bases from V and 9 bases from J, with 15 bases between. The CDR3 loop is CASSLTAGAVGIQYF. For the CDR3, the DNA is TGTGCCAGCAGCTTAACAGCGGGCGCGGTTGGCATTCAGTACTTC.

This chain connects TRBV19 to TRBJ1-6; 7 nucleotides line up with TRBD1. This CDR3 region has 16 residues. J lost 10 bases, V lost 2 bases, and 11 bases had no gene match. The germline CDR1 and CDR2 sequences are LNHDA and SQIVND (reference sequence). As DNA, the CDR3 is TGTGCCAGTAGTATAAGTGAAGGGGGCGCGAGGTCACCCCTCCACTTT. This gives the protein CASSISEGGARSPLHF.

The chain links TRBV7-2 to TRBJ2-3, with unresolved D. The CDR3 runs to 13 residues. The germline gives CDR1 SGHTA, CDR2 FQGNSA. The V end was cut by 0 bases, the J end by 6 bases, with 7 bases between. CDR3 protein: CASSLAARDTQYF. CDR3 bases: TGTGCCAGCAGCTTAGCGGCGAGGGATACGCAGTATTTT.

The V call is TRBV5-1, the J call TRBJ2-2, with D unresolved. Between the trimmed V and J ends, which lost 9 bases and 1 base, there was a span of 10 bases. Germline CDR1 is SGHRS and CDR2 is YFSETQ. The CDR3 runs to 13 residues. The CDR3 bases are TGCGCCACCTCGGCGGAGAACACCGGGGAGCTGTTTTTT. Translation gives CATSAENTGELFF. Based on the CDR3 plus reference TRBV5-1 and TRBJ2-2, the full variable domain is KAGVTQTPRYLIKTRGQQVTLSCSPISGHRSVSWYQQTPGQGLQFLFEYFSETQRNKGNFPGRFSGRQFSNSRSEMNVSTLELGDSALYLCATSAENTGELFFGEGSRLTVL.

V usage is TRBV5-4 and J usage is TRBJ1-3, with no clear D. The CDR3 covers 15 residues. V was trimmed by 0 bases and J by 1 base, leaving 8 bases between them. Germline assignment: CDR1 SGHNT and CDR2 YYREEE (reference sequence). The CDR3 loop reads CASSLEPMSGNTIYF. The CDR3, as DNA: TGTGCCAGCAGCTTGGAGCCGATGTCTGGAAACACCATATATTTT.

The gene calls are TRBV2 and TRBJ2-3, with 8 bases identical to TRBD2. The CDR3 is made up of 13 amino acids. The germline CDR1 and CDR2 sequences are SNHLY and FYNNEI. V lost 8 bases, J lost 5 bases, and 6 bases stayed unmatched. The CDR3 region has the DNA TGTGCCAGCCTAGGCGGGGGGAAAGATACGCAGTATTTT. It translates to CASLGGGKDTQYF.

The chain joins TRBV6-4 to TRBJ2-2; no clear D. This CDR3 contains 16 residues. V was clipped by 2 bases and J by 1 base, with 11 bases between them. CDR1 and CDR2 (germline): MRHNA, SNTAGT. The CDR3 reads CASSDPGRGNTGELFF. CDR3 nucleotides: TGTGCCAGCAGTGACCCGGGTCGCGGGAACACCGGGGAGCTGTTTTTT.

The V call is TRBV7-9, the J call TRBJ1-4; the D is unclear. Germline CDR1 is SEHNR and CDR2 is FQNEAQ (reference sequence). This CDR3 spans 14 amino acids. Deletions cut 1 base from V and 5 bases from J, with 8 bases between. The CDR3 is CASSLVQSNEKLFF. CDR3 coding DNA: TGTGCCAGCAGCTTAGTACAGTCCAATGAAAAACTGTTTTTT.

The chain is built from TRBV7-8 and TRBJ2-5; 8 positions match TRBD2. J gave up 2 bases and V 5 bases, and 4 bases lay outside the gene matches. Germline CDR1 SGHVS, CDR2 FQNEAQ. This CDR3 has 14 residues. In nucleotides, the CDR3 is TGTGCCAGCAGCCCCTCGGGGGGGCAAGAGACCCAGTACTTC. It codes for CASSPSGGQETQYF.

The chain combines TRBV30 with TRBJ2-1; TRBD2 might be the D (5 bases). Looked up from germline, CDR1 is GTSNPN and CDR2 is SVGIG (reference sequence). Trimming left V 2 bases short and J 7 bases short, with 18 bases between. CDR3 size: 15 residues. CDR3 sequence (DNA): TGTGCCTGGAGTCTGTATGAGGGCTTGGAGAATGAGCAGTTCTTC. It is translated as CAWSLYEGLENEQFF.

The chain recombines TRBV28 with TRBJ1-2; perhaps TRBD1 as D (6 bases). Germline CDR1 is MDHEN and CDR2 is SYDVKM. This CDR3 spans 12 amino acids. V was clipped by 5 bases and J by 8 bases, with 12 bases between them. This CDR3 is CASSIRGGGYTF. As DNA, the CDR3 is TGTGCCAGCAGTATCCGAGGGGGAGGCTACACCTTC.

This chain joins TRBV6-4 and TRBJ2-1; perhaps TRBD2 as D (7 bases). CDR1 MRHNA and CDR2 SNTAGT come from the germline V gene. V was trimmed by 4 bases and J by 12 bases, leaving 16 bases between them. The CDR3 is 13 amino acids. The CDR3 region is CASSAEGGVTQFF. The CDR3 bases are TGTGCCAGCAGTGCCGAAGGGGGGGTAACGCAGTTCTTC.